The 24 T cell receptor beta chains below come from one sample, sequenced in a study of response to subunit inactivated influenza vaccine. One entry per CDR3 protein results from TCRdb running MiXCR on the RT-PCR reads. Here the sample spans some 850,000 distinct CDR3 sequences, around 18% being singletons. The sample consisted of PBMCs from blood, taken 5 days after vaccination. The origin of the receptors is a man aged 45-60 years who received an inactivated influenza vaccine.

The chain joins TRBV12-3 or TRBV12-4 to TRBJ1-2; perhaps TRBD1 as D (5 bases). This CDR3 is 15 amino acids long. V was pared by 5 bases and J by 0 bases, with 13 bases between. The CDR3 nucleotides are TGTGCCAGCAGTCCGGGGACGGCGCCTAACTATGGCTACACCTTC. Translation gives CASSPGTAPNYGYTF.

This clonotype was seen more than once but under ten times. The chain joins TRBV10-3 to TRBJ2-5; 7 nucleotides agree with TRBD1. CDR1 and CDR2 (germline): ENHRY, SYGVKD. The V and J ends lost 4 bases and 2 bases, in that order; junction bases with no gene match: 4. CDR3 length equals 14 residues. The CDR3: CAISARQGQETQYF. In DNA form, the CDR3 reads TGTGCCATCAGTGCAAGACAGGGACAAGAGACCCAGTACTTC.

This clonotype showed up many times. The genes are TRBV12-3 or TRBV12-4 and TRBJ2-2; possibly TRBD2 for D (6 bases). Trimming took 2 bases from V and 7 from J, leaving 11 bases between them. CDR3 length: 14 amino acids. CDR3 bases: TGTGCCAGCAGTTTACGGCAGGGAGGCGGGGAGCTGTTTTTT. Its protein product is CASSLRQGGGELFF.

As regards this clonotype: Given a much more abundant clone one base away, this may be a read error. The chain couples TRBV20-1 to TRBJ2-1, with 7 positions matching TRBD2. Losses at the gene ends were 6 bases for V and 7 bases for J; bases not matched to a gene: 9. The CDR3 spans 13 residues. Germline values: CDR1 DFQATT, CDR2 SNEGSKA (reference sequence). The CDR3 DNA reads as TGCAGTGCCGGGGCTCGCGGGGGTAATGAGCAGTTCTTC. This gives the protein CSAGARGGNEQFF.

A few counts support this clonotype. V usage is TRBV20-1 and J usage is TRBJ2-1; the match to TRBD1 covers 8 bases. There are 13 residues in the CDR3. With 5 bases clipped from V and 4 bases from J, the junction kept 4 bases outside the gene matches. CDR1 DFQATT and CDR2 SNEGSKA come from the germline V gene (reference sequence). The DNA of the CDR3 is TGCAGTGCTTGGACAGGGAGGTACAATGAGCAGTTCTTC. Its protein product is CSAWTGRYNEQFF.

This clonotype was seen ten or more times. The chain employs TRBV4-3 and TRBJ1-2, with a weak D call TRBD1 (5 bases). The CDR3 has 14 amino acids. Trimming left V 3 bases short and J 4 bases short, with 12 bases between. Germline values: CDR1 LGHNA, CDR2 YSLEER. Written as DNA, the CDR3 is TGCGCCAGCAGCCACGCAGACAGAGTCTATGGCTACACCTTC. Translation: CASSHADRVYGYTF.

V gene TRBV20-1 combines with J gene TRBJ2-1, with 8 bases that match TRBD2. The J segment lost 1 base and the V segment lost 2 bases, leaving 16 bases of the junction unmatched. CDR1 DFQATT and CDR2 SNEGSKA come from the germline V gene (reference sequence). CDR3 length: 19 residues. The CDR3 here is CSARPTGTRGGGSYNEQFF. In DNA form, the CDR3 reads TGCAGTGCTAGACCTACCGGGACTAGGGGTGGGGGATCCTACAATGAGCAGTTCTTC.

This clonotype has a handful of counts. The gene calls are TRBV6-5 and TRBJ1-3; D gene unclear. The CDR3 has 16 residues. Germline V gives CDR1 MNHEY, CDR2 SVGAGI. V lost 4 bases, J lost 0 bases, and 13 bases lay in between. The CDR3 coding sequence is TGTGCCAGCAGTTTGTCCCGCCGAACCTCTGGAAACACCATATATTTT. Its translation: CASSLSRRTSGNTIYF.

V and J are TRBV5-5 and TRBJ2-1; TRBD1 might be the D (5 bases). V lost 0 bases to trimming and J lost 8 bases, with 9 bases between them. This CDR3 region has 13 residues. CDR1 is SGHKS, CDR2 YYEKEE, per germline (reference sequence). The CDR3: CASSLARGYEQFF. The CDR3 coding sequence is TGTGCCAGCAGCTTGGCAAGGGGTTATGAGCAGTTCTTC. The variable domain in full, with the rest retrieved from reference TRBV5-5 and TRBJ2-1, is DAGVTQSPTHLIKTRGQQVTLRCSPISGHKSVSWYQQVLGQGPQFIFQYYEKEERGRGNFPDRFSARQFPNYSSELNVNALLLGDSALYLCASSLARGYEQFFGPGTRLTVL.

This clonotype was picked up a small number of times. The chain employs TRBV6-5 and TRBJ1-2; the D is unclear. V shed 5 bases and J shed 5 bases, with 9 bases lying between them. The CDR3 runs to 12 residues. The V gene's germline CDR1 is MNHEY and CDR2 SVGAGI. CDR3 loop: CASSMKGYGYTF. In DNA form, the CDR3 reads TGTGCCAGCAGTATGAAAGGTTATGGCTACACCTTC.

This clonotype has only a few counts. The DNA for the CDR3 is TGTGCCAGCAGCCCCAATCGGGAGTTCACTGAAGCTTTCTTT. Translation gives CASSPNREFTEAFF. The chain couples TRBV7-9 to TRBJ1-1, with D hard to call. The CDR3 contains 14 residues. V was cut by 5 bases and J by 4 bases, with 14 bases left in between. The V gene's germline CDR1 is SEHNR and CDR2 FQNEAQ (reference sequence).

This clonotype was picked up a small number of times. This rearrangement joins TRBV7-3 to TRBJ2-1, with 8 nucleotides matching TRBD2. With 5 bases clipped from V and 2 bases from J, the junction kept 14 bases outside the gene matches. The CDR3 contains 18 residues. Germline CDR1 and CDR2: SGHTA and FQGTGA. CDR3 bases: TGTGCCAGCAGCAAGGGGCAGGCTAGCGGGTATACCTACAATGAGCAGTTCTTC. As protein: CASSKGQASGYTYNEQFF.

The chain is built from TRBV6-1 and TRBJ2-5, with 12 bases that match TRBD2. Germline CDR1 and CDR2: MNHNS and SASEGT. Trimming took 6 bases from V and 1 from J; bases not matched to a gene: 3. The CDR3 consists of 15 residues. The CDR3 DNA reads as TGTGCCAGCAGAAGACTAGCGGGAGCCCAAGAGACCCAGTACTTC. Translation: CASRRLAGAQETQYF.

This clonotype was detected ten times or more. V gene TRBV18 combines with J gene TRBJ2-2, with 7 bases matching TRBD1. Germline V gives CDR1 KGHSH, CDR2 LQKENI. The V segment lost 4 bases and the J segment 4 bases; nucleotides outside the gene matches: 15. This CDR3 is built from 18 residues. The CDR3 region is CASSLGPLQGPATGELFF. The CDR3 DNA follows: TGTGCCAGCTCACTAGGCCCACTACAGGGGCCAGCCACCGGGGAGCTGTTTTTT.

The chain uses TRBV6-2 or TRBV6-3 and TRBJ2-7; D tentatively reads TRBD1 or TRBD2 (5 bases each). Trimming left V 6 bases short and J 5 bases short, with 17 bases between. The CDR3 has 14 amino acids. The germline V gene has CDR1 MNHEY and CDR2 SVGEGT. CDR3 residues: CASSLMGRADEQYF. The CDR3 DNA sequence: TGTGCCAGCAGCCTCATGGGACGTGCAGACGAGCAGTACTTC.

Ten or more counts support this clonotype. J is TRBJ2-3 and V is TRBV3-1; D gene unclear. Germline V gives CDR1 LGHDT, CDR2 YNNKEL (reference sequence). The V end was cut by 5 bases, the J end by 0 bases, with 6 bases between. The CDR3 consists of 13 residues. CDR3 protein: CASSTTSTDTQYF. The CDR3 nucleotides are TGTGCCAGCAGCACCACTAGCACAGATACGCAGTATTTT.

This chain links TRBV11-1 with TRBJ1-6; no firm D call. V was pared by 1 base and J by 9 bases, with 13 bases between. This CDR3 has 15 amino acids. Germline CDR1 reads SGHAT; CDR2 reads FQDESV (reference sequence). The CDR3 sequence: CASSLGAALTSPLHF. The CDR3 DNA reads TGTGCCAGCAGCTTAGGCGCCGCGTTGACTTCACCCCTCCACTTT. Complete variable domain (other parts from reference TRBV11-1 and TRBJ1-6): EAEVAQSPRYKITEKSQAVAFWCDPISGHATLYWYRQILGQGPELLVQFQDESVVDDSQLPKDRFSAERLKGVDSTLKIQPAELGDSAMYLCASSLGAALTSPLHFGNGTRLTVT.

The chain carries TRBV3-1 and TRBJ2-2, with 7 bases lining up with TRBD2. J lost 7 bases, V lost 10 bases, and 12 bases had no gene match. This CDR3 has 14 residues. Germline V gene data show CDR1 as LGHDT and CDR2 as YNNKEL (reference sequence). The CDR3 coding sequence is TGTGCCACCGGGAGGCAGGGCGTAAACGGGGAGCTGTTTTTT. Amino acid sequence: CATGRQGVNGELFF.

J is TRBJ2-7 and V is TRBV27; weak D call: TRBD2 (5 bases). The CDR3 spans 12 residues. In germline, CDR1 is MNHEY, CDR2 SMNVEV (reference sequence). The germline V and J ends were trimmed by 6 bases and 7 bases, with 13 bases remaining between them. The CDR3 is CASSHPEGEQYF. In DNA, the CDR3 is TGTGCCAGCAGCCACCCCGAGGGAGAGCAGTACTTC.

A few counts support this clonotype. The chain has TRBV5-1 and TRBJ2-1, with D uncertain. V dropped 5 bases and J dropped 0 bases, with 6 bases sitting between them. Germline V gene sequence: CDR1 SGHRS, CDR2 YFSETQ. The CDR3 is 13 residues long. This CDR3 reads CASRNGSYNEQFF. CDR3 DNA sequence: TGCGCCAGCAGGAACGGCTCCTACAATGAGCAGTTCTTC.

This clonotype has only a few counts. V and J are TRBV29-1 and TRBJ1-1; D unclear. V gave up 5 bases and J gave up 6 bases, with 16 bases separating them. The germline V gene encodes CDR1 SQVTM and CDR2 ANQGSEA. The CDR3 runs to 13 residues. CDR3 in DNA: TGCAGCGTTTTAAAGGTGGTTGGGCCTGAAGCTTTCTTT. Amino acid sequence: CSVLKVVGPEAFF.

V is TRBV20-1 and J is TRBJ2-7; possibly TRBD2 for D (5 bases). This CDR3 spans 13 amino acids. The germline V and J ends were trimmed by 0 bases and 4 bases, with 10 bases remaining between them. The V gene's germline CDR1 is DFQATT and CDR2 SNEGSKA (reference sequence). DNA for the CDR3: TGCAGTGCTAGAGATGAACGGGGATACGAGCAGTACTTC. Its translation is CSARDERGYEQYF.

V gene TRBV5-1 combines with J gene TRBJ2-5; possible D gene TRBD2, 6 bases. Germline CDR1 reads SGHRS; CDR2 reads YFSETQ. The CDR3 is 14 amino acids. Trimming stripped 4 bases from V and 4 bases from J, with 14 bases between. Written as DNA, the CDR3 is TGCGCCAGCAGCCGGGAGACTGGAGCAGAGACCCAGTACTTC. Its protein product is CASSRETGAETQYF.

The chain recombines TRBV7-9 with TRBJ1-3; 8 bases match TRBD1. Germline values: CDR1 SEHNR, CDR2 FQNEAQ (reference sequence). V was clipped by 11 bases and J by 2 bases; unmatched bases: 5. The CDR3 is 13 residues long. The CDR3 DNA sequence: TGTGCCCACAGGGGGGGTACTGGAAACACCATATATTTT. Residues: CAHRGGTGNTIYF.